The next 23 T cell receptor beta chains were all read from a single sample in a study of blood T cell repertoires in COVID-19. Assay used: immunoSEQ multiplex PCR; TCRdb lists only in-frame clones, some missing. This sample has about 410,000 clones; 80% to 90% occur once, and the top ten carry more than 1.4%. The source material was peripheral blood. These receptor sequences come from a woman in her twenties or thirties with active or convalescent COVID-19.

This chain joins TRBV12-3 or TRBV12-4 and TRBJ2-2; D is unresolved. CDR3 length equals 11 residues. V dropped 6 bases and J dropped 3 bases, with 2 bases sitting between them. CDR3 in amino acids: CASSYTGELFF. In nucleotides, the CDR3 is TGTGCCAGCAGCTACACCGGGGAGCTGTTTTTT.

The genes are TRBV6-5 and TRBJ1-2; D is perhaps TRBD1 (6 bases). This CDR3 is built from 16 residues. Germline-derived CDR1 and CDR2 are MNHEY and SVGAGI. Trimming shortened V by 0 bases and J by 7 bases, and 18 bases separated the two germline ends. The chain's CDR3 is CASSYSPFQGRGGYTF. DNA of the CDR3: TGTGCCAGCAGTTACTCACCATTTCAGGGGCGCGGTGGCTACACCTTC.

The rearrangement joins TRBV3-1 (or the pseudogene TRBV3-2) to TRBJ2-7, with a weak D call TRBD2 (7 bases). Germline V gene data show CDR1 as LGHDT and CDR2 as YNNKEL (reference sequence). This CDR3 has 16 residues. The germline V and J ends were trimmed by 0 bases and 2 bases, with 14 bases remaining between them. DNA of the CDR3: TGTGCCAGCAGCCAAGATTTACGGGGGGCCCCCTACGAGCAGTACTTC. It translates to CASSQDLRGAPYEQYF.

This clone was observed a handful of times. The chain recombines TRBV30 with TRBJ1-2, with a possible D match to TRBD1 (6 bases). Deletions cut 5 bases from V and 3 bases from J, with 10 bases between. The CDR3 covers 12 residues. CDR1 and CDR2 from the germline V gene are GTSNPN and SVGIG (reference sequence). DNA of the CDR3: TGTGCCTGGCAGGGGACCCACTATGGCTACACCTTC. It yields the protein CAWQGTHYGYTF.

This sequence joins TRBV6-5 and TRBJ1-6, with TRBD1 matching 8 bases. The germline CDR1 and CDR2 sequences are MNHEY and SVGAGI. V was pared by 10 bases and J by 9 bases, with 11 bases of the junction left unmatched. CDR3 length equals 14 residues. The CDR3 spells CATQTGGPLSPLHF. CDR3 nucleotide sequence: TGTGCCACCCAAACAGGGGGGCCCCTTTCACCCCTCCACTTT.

The chain has TRBV3-1 (or the pseudogene TRBV3-2) and TRBJ1-3; 9 positions agree with TRBD1. With 3 bases clipped from V and 3 bases from J, the junction kept 3 bases outside the gene matches. The CDR3 consists of 15 residues. Germline V gene sequence: CDR1 LGHDT, CDR2 YNNKEL (reference sequence). CDR3 protein: CASSHGQGIGNTIYF. CDR3 in DNA: TGTGCCAGCAGCCACGGACAGGGGATTGGAAACACCATATATTTT.

The genes are TRBV9 and TRBJ2-1, with D perhaps TRBD1 (6 bases). The CDR3 totals 16 residues. The V end lost 3 bases, the J end lost 5 bases, and 18 bases lay between the germline ends. Per germline, CDR1 SGDLS and CDR2 YYNGEE. Written as DNA, the CDR3 is TGTGCCAGCAGCGCGTTAACAGGGAGAGTAGACAATGAGCAGTTCTTC. Encoded protein: CASSALTGRVDNEQFF. The whole variable domain, remainder taken from reference TRBV9 and TRBJ2-1, is DSGVTQTPKHLITATGQRVTLRCSPRSGDLSVYWYQQSLDQGLQFLIQYYNGEERAKGNILERFSAQQFPDLHSELNLSSLELGDSALYFCASSALTGRVDNEQFFGPGTRLTVL.

This rearrangement joins TRBV15 to TRBJ1-5; D uncertain. Between the trimmed V and J ends, which lost 0 bases and 1 base, there was a span of 10 bases. This CDR3 is 16 amino acids long. CDR1 is LNHNV and CDR2 is YYDKDF in the germline V gene (reference sequence). The CDR3 DNA reads TGTGCCACCAGCAGAGAAGGCGGACTGAGCAATCAGCCCCAGCATTTT. It codes for CATSREGGLSNQPQHF.

The rearrangement links TRBV18 to TRBJ1-4; 7 bases agree with TRBD1. The CDR3 consists of 14 residues. Per germline, CDR1 KGHSH and CDR2 LQKENI. The V segment lost 4 bases and the J segment 6 bases; nucleotides outside the gene matches: 5. CDR3 sequence reads: CASSLGQSDEKLFF. In DNA form, the CDR3 reads TGTGCCAGCTCACTGGGACAGTCCGATGAAAAACTGTTTTTT.

This sequence joins TRBV19 and TRBJ1-5, with a weak D call TRBD1 (5 bases). Germline-derived CDR1 and CDR2 are LNHDA and SQIVND (reference sequence). CDR3 length: 16 residues. The V end was cut by 3 bases, the J end by 4 bases, with 16 bases between. CDR3 coding DNA: TGTGCCAGTAGTATCTATGCGACAGCGATTAATCAGCCCCAGCATTTT. Its protein product is CASSIYATAINQPQHF.

The CDR3: CASRPGAGVNTEAFF. In DNA, the CDR3 is TGTGCCAGCAGGCCGGGCGCAGGGGTGAACACTGAAGCTTTCTTT. V is TRBV6-5 and J is TRBJ1-1; tentative D call: TRBD1 (6 bases). This CDR3 contains 15 residues. Per the germline V gene, CDR1 is MNHEY and CDR2 is SVGAGI. With 6 bases removed from V and 0 bases from J, the gap between germline ends came to 14 bases.

The V gene is TRBV6-5, the J gene TRBJ2-5; 10 positions match TRBD2. J lost 5 bases, V lost 6 bases, and 9 bases had no gene match. The germline V gene encodes CDR1 MNHEY and CDR2 SVGAGI. This CDR3 spans 15 amino acids. Written as DNA, the CDR3 is TGTGCCAGCAGGATTACTAGCGGGGCATGGGAGACCCAGTACTTC. Translation: CASRITSGAWETQYF.

The rearrangement uses TRBV5-6 and TRBJ1-2; D ambiguous. There are 14 residues in the CDR3. V dropped 0 bases and J dropped 3 bases, with 9 bases sitting between them. In germline, CDR1 is SGHDT, CDR2 YYEEEE. The CDR3 DNA reads as TGTGCCAGCAGCTTGGTTATCCCGGACTATGGCTACACCTTC. This encodes CASSLVIPDYGYTF.

There are a few counts of this clone. V and J are TRBV6-2 or TRBV6-3 and TRBJ1-5; perhaps TRBD1 as D (6 bases). CDR3 length equals 13 residues. Germline V gives CDR1 MNHEY, CDR2 SVGEGT. With 4 bases removed from V and 6 bases from J, the gap between germline ends came to 10 bases. The CDR3 loop reads CASSSDSSQPQHF. CDR3 nucleotides: TGTGCCAGCAGTTCGGACAGTTCTCAGCCCCAGCATTTT.

The rearrangement uses TRBV5-6 and TRBJ2-7; 8 nucleotides match TRBD1. This CDR3 comprises 15 residues. J lost 1 base, V lost 3 bases, and 6 bases had no gene match. Germline V gene sequence: CDR1 SGHDT, CDR2 YYEEEE. The CDR3 loop is CASSSDRGQSYEQYF. As DNA, the CDR3 is TGTGCCAGCAGCTCCGACAGGGGTCAGTCCTACGAGCAGTACTTC.

The gene calls are TRBV29-1 and TRBJ1-2; TRBD1 is a possible D gene (5 bases). This CDR3 comprises 11 residues. Per the germline V gene, CDR1 is SQVTM and CDR2 is ANQGSEA. Trimming pared 4 bases from V and 7 bases from J, leaving 10 bases between. In nucleotides, the CDR3 is TGCAGCGTTGGTAGGACAAGTGGCTACACCTTC. Its translation: CSVGRTSGYTF.

This chain links TRBV27 with TRBJ2-3, with 7 bases aligning to TRBD2. Trimming at V came to 7 bases and at J to 0 bases, leaving 13 bases not matched to a gene. The CDR3 spans 17 residues. Germline V gene lookup returns CDR1 MNHEY and CDR2 SMNVEV (reference sequence). The CDR3 sequence is CASNLAAPDTSTDTQYF. In DNA form, the CDR3 reads TGTGCCAGCAATCTAGCGGCTCCAGACACTAGCACAGATACGCAGTATTTT.

This clone was seen a single time. This CDR3 is CAISPYPGLAGQLVENEQFF. Written as DNA, the CDR3 is TGTGCCATCAGCCCTTACCCGGGACTAGCGGGACAACTGGTGGAAAATGAGCAGTTCTTC. This chain joins TRBV10-3 and TRBJ2-1; 13 nucleotides agree with TRBD2. J lost 7 bases, V lost 6 bases, and 21 bases had no gene match. The germline CDR1 and CDR2 sequences are ENHRY and SYGVKD. The CDR3 length is 20 residues.

V and J are TRBV6-5 and TRBJ2-6; no clear D gene. CDR1 and CDR2 from the germline V gene are MNHEY and SVGAGI. The CDR3 consists of 15 residues. Trimming took off 4 bases at V and 0 bases at J, with 7 bases between the two ends. CDR3 sequence: CASSSQDSGANVLTF. The CDR3 DNA is TGTGCCAGCAGTTCCCAGGACTCTGGGGCCAACGTCCTGACTTTC.

V and J are TRBV5-6 and TRBJ2-1, with no clear D. Trimming removed 1 base at V and 8 bases at J, with 10 bases between. Germline V gene lookup returns CDR1 SGHDT and CDR2 YYEEEE. The CDR3 sequence is 13 residues long. CDR3 sequence (DNA): TGTGCCAGCAGCTTGTCCGGGTTTGATGAGCAGTTCTTC. The encoded protein is CASSLSGFDEQFF.

This chain connects TRBV3-1 (or the pseudogene TRBV3-2) to TRBJ2-4; unclear D gene. V gave up 4 bases and J gave up 1 base, with 14 bases separating them. Germline-derived CDR1 and CDR2 are LGHDT and YNNKEL (reference sequence). CDR3 length equals 16 residues. In nucleotides, the CDR3 is TGTGCCAGCAGCCTTAGATGGGCCAGTGCCAAAAACATTCAGTACTTC. It is translated as CASSLRWASAKNIQYF.

The V call is TRBV6-4, the J call TRBJ1-2; no clear D. Trimming pared 2 bases from V and 9 bases from J, leaving 22 bases between. The CDR3 is 16 residues long. Looked up from germline, CDR1 is MRHNA and CDR2 is SNTAGT. The CDR3 loop reads CASSDSEGGFPRRYTF. CDR3 in DNA: TGTGCCAGCAGTGACAGCGAAGGAGGCTTTCCTCGGCGCTACACCTTC.

The chain combines TRBV27 with TRBJ1-1; TRBD1 is a possible D gene (6 bases). Trimming stripped 5 bases from V and 2 bases from J, with 15 bases between. The germline gives CDR1 MNHEY, CDR2 SMNVEV (reference sequence). The CDR3 length is 15 residues. The CDR3, as DNA: TGTGCCAGCAGTCCTTTCCGGGACACTAACACTGAAGCTTTCTTT. This sequence encodes CASSPFRDTNTEAFF.